Sequencing of this T cell receptor beta chain was carried out in a study of blood T cell repertoires in COVID-19. Background on the study: T cells, B-cell-depleted T cells, or PBMCs provided the cDNA or gDNA that served as material.

Authors' processing steps: Using reference gene primer amplification, nucleated cell counts were estimated. Only in-frame clones appear in the TCRdb table, and some are missing; sequencing was by immunoSEQ multiplex PCR. V and J calls and clone size are those listed in that table; D and trimming were worked out from the DNA. The data show 250,000 to 300,000 clones, less than 90% seen once. Seattle's enrolled individuals joined amid active infection and were then monitored longitudinally. Germline lookup yields CDR1 DFQATT and CDR2 SNEGSKA (reference sequence). This CDR3 contains 15 residues. Trimming removed 4 bases from V and 1 base from J, with 14 bases in between.

This clonotype originated in a woman aged 30 to 39 with COVID-19, enrolled during active disease. This chain uses TRBV20-1 with TRBJ1-3; possible D gene TRBD1, 6 bases. Sequenced material: peripheral blood. CDR3 region: CSATDLRGSGNTIYF. The CDR3 DNA reads TGCAGTGCTACTGACCTGAGGGGGTCTGGAAACACCATATATTTT.